This is a list of T cell receptor beta chains from one sample in a study of blood T cell repertoires in COVID-19. The assay was immunoSEQ multiplex PCR, and TCRdb's table has in-frame clones only and misses some. The sample consists of around 130,000 clones, 86% of them appearing once. The specimen was peripheral blood. The receptor source for this set is a woman aged 45 to 65 who had recovered from COVID-19. Both conserved end residues are part of each CDR3. Each record gives: clone size, J gene, V gene, D gene, CDR3 DNA, CDR3 protein. D genes are given only for firm matches. Some rows have no size entry. The others give once, few or many, or a class for an expanded clone.

NA,TRBJ1-1,TRBV5-5,TRBD1,TGTGCCAGCAGCTTGGCCGGACAGGGTCGTGGGGCTTTCTTT,CASSLAGQGRGAFF
once,TRBJ2-5,TRBV2,TRBD2,TGTGCCAGCGGGGCTAGCGGGATGGGGCAAGAGACCCAGTACTTC,CASGASGMGQETQYF
NA,TRBJ2-1,TRBV15,TRBD2,TGTGCCACCAGCAGAGGGACCTTTAGCGGGGGGGCATACAATGAGCAGTTCTTC,CATSRGTFSGGAYNEQFF
NA,TRBJ1-5,TRBV4-2,NA,TGTGCCAGCAGCCAAGCACAGGATCAGCCCCAGCATTTT,CASSQAQDQPQHF
NA,TRBJ1-1,TRBV11-3,TRBD1,TGTGCCAGCAGCTTAGAGGACAGGAAGGGGAACACTGAAGCTTTCTTT,CASSLEDRKGNTEAFF
NA,TRBJ2-7,TRBV30,NA,TGTGCCTGGAGTGGGTACTACAGGGACGAGCAGTACTTC,CAWSGYYRDEQYF
few,TRBJ2-4,TRBV27,NA,TGTGCCAGCAGTTTAAGGGGCGGGGGCAACATTCAGTACTTC,CASSLRGGGNIQYF
few,TRBJ2-7,TRBV11-3,TRBD2,TGTGCCAGCAGCTATGGGCGGGGGAGCTCCTACGAGCAGTACTTC,CASSYGRGSSYEQYF
NA,TRBJ2-6,TRBV10-3,TRBD1,TGTGCCATCAGTGTGAGAGGGACAGGTCGTGCTGGGGCCAACGTCCTGACTTTC,CAISVRGTGRAGANVLTF
NA,TRBJ1-1,TRBV7-9,NA,TGTGCCAGCAGCGTTACAGGGTCCACTGAAGCTTTCTTT,CASSVTGSTEAFF
NA,TRBJ1-2,TRBV30,NA,TGTGCCTGGAGCCCAGGGAACTATGGCTACACCTTC,CAWSPGNYGYTF
NA,TRBJ2-5,TRBV6-5,TRBD1,TGTGCCAGCAGCGCCCCCCGCAGGGGGCAGAAGACCCAGTACTTC,CASSAPRRGQKTQYF
NA,TRBJ1-2,TRBV16,NA,TGTGCCAGCAGCAACCGACGGGAGGAGAGCTACACCTTC,CASSNRREESYTF
NA,TRBJ2-5,TRBV3-1/TRBV3-2,TRBD1,TGTGCCAGCAGACGGAAACCTGGACAGGCCCCTAGGCCGGCAGAGACCCAGTACTTC,CASRRKPGQAPRPAETQYF
NA,TRBJ1-2,TRBV19,TRBD1,TGTGCCAGTAGCGTAAGCCGGGACAGGGCCAACTATGGCTACACCTTC,CASSVSRDRANYGYTF
NA,TRBJ1-5,TRBV5-5,NA,TGTGCCAGCAGCTTGGGGCCCACTCGGAGGGGCCAGCCCCAGCATTTT,CASSLGPTRRGQPQHF
once,TRBJ1-2,TRBV27,TRBD1,TGTGCCAGCAGTGTCACAGGGGGCGCGTGGGGCTACACCTTC,CASSVTGGAWGYTF
NA,TRBJ1-1,TRBV5-6,NA,TGTGCCAGCAGCTTGTTAGGGAGCGGGAACACTGAAGCTTTCTTT,CASSLLGSGNTEAFF
NA,TRBJ2-3,TRBV30,NA,TGTGCCTGGAGTGTACGCAGGGCAGATACGCAGTATTTT,CAWSVRRADTQYF
NA,TRBJ1-1,TRBV2,TRBD1,TGTGCCAGCAGCCTGGGACAGATGAACACTGAAGCTTTCTTT,CASSLGQMNTEAFF
NA,TRBJ2-1,TRBV3-1/TRBV3-2,TRBD2,TGTGCCAGCAGCTCGCCGGGAAAGCGGGGATTGAATGAGCAGTTCTTC,CASSSPGKRGLNEQFF
NA,TRBJ1-1,TRBV30,NA,TGTGCCTGGAGAGCACCAAACCTGAACACTGAAGCTTTCTTT,CAWRAPNLNTEAFF
NA,TRBJ2-5,TRBV9,TRBD2,TGTGCCAGCAGCGTAGTAGCGGGGGGTCGGGAGACCCAGTACTTC,CASSVVAGGRETQYF